This T cell receptor (beta chain) was recovered during a study of T-cell memory formation after mild COVID-19. Notes on the study in general: Pre-infection memory contained some responding clones, which suggested that cross-reactive memory had joined. SARS-CoV-2 specificity of second-wave clones peaking day 37 was unconfirmed.

With constant-segment primers, 5'RACE yielded cDNA libraries of TCR alpha and TCR beta that carried sample barcodes and UMIs. Each CDR3 protein is one row after TCRdb ran MiXCR on the 5' RACE reads. The sample lists 340,000 or so distinct CDR3 sequences, approximately 13% seen once, with about a fifth in the top ten. This clonotype was counted many times. Its specificity is unknown. The CDR3 is made up of 14 amino acids. In germline, CDR1 is KGHSH, CDR2 LQKENI. Between the trimmed V and J ends, which lost 1 base and 10 bases, there was a span of 14 bases. The clonotype was recovered from a man in his late teens or twenties who had mild COVID-19 (a few samples of this study predate the infection). Cell type and time point are not known. The sequencing input was PBMCs or a T cell subset sorted from them (not recorded which). The chain links TRBV18 to TRBJ2-1; D is unclear. The CDR3 reads CASSPQETGAEQFF. The CDR3 bases are TGTGCCAGCTCACCACAGGAGACTGGCGCCGAGCAGTTCTTC.